The text below deals with one T cell receptor (beta chain). Its matching antigen is unknown. The same CDR3 also results from other DNA sequences found in this sample. This entry comes from a study of OX40 agonist ivuxolimab in advanced cancers. Across the study: Participants, 65% to 85% male, averaged approximately 60 years of age, ranging from roughly 20 to 79. Enrollees could have had prior anti-PD-1, anti-PD-L1 or anti-CTLA-4 therapy, which around 43% had received.

Germline loops: CDR1 MGHDK, CDR2 SYGVNS. V was clipped by 6 bases and J by 0 bases, with 8 bases between them. There are 14 residues in the CDR3. Whole-study findings and limits: On average, a greater number of expanded clones characterised CD8+ T cells relative to CD4+. Low clonal expansion, among the lowest seen, marked partial responders at 0.1-3.0 mg/kg.

Sequenced by immunoSEQ multiplex PCR; TCRdb stores in-frame clones only, minus some. The table shows approximately 90,000 clones, with roughly 90% occurring only once. The sequence derives from an adult with an advanced solid tumor such as melanoma, head and neck, liver or kidney cancer. The chain has TRBV25-1 and TRBJ2-2; no reliable D call. This sample comprised CD4+ or CD8+ T cells sorted from blood, obtained in a trial of the OX40 agonist ivuxolimab. In DNA, the CDR3 is TGTGCCAGCAGAGGGCAGTCGAACACCGGGGAGCTGTTTTTT. Translating gives CASRGQSNTGELFF. The whole variable domain, remainder taken from reference TRBV25-1 and TRBJ2-2, is EADIYQTPRYLVIGTGKKITLECSQTMGHDKMYWYQQDPGMELHLIHYSYGVNSTEKGDLSSESTVSRIRTEHFPLTLESARPSHTSQYLCASRGQSNTGELFFGEGSRLTVL.